Listed here are 30 T cell receptor beta chains from one sample, sequenced in a study of T cell changes during pregnancy in multiple sclerosis. Profiling relied on immunoSEQ multiplex PCR, and the TCRdb table lists in-frame clones only, not all of them. The sample consists of more than 90,000 clones, around 90% of them appearing once. The source was peripheral blood, collected in the third trimester of pregnancy. The source of these receptors is a female donor with multiple sclerosis, enrolled in a pregnancy study.

This clone showed up just a few times. The V and J genes are TRBV11-2 and TRBJ1-4, with D tentatively TRBD1 (6 bases). Looked up from germline, CDR1 is SGHAT and CDR2 is FQNNGV. This CDR3 region has 13 residues. V lost 11 bases, J lost 8 bases, and 18 bases lay in between. CDR3 loop: CAVGGGLGEKLFF. The CDR3 DNA is TGTGCCGTCGGCGGGGGCTTGGGCGAAAAACTGTTTTTT.

The chain joins TRBV19 to TRBJ2-7; D gene ambiguous. Germline lookup yields CDR1 LNHDA and CDR2 SQIVND (reference sequence). V was pared by 2 bases and J by 4 bases, with 12 bases between. The CDR3 spans 14 residues. In DNA form, the CDR3 reads TGTGCCAGTAGTATAACTACTGCCTCGTACGAGCAGTACTTC. The encoded protein is CASSITTASYEQYF.

The V call is TRBV28, the J call TRBJ1-1; D uncertain. CDR3 length equals 13 residues. Germline loops: CDR1 MDHEN, CDR2 SYDVKM. The germline V and J ends were trimmed by 0 bases and 3 bases, with 5 bases remaining between them. Written as DNA, the CDR3 is TGTGCCAGCAGTTTATGGGGCGACACTGAAGCTTTCTTT. Translation gives CASSLWGDTEAFF.

This sequence joins TRBV5-4 and TRBJ2-3; D remains unclear. The CDR3 spans 12 residues. In germline, CDR1 is SGHNT, CDR2 YYREEE (reference sequence). V gave up 2 bases and J gave up 4 bases, with 5 bases separating them. The CDR3 sequence: CASSLHPDTQYF. The CDR3 DNA follows: TGTGCCAGCAGCTTACATCCAGATACGCAGTATTTT. Based on the CDR3 plus reference TRBV5-4 and TRBJ2-3, the full variable domain is ETGVTQSPTHLIKTRGQQVTLRCSSQSGHNTVSWYQQALGQGPQFIFQYYREEENGRGNFPPRFSGLQFPNYSSELNVNALELDDSALYLCASSLHPDTQYFGPGTRLTVL.

The chain is built from TRBV11-2 and TRBJ2-2; 7 positions match TRBD2. Looked up from germline, CDR1 is SGHAT and CDR2 is FQNNGV. The CDR3 sequence is 14 residues long. The V gene end was trimmed by 1 base and the J gene end by 4 bases; junction bases not matched to a gene: 0. The CDR3 protein is CASSLAGGTGELFF. The CDR3 nucleotides are TGTGCCAGCAGCTTAGCGGGAGGCACCGGGGAGCTGTTTTTT.

The chain is built from TRBV5-5 and TRBJ1-4, with unresolved D. Looked up from germline, CDR1 is SGHKS and CDR2 is YYEKEE (reference sequence). Trimming removed 4 bases at V and 8 bases at J, with 15 bases between. This CDR3 has 14 amino acids. In nucleotides, the CDR3 is TGTGCCAGCAGCGCCGGTGGCGGGGTCGAAAAACTGTTTTTT. Translation: CASSAGGGVEKLFF.

V gene TRBV27 combines with J gene TRBJ1-2; TRBD1 matches 9 bases. In germline, CDR1 is MNHEY, CDR2 SMNVEV (reference sequence). The CDR3 contains 13 residues. V lost 4 bases and J lost 8; bases outside the gene matches: 5. CDR3 coding DNA: TGTGCCAGCAGTTCACAGGGGGCCGGCGGCTACACCTTC. Residues: CASSSQGAGGYTF.

The chain recombines TRBV19 with TRBJ1-6; 7 nucleotides align to TRBD1. Germline V gene lookup returns CDR1 LNHDA and CDR2 SQIVND (reference sequence). Trimming at V came to 2 bases and at J to 5 bases, leaving 3 bases not matched to a gene. There are 15 residues in the CDR3. As DNA, the CDR3 is TGTGCCAGTAGTATACGGGACAGAGATAATTCACCCCTCCACTTT. Its translation: CASSIRDRDNSPLHF.

V and J are TRBV7-6 and TRBJ1-4, with a tentative D call TRBD1 (6 bases). Germline CDR1 reads SGHVS; CDR2 reads FNYEAQ. V was pared by 5 bases and J by 2 bases, with 12 bases between. There are 15 residues in the CDR3. The CDR3 loop reads CASSPLQGTNEKLFF. CDR3 bases: TGTGCCAGCAGCCCCTTACAGGGCACTAATGAAAAACTGTTTTTT.

V usage is TRBV5-1 and J usage is TRBJ2-1; a possible D gene is TRBD2 (5 bases). The germline V gene encodes CDR1 SGHRS and CDR2 YFSETQ. Trimming stripped 6 bases from V and 0 bases from J, with 13 bases between. This CDR3 contains 15 residues. The CDR3 nucleotides are TGCGCCAGCAAATTAGCGACTGGCTCCTACAATGAGCAGTTCTTC. It encodes CASKLATGSYNEQFF.

This rearrangement joins TRBV19 to TRBJ2-2; TRBD2 agrees at 10 bases. The CDR3 contains 18 residues. The V segment lost 0 bases and the J segment 4 bases; nucleotides outside the gene matches: 8. The V gene's germline CDR1 is LNHDA and CDR2 SQIVND (reference sequence). In nucleotides, the CDR3 is TGTGCCAGTAGTATAGATAGAGCGGGAGGGCCGGGCACCGGGGAGCTGTTTTTT. It specifies CASSIDRAGGPGTGELFF.

The chain carries TRBV27 and TRBJ1-2; 9 positions match TRBD1. The germline CDR1 and CDR2 sequences are MNHEY and SMNVEV (reference sequence). V was clipped by 8 bases and J by 4 bases; unmatched bases: 8. The CDR3 loop spans 14 amino acids. The CDR3 reads CASRATGGTYGYTF. In DNA form, the CDR3 reads TGTGCCAGCCGGGCGACAGGGGGAACCTATGGCTACACCTTC.

The genes are TRBV5-1 and TRBJ1-6, with 7 positions matching TRBD1. Germline trimming cut 5 bases from V and 9 bases from J; bases unmatched to any gene: 11. Germline V gene sequence: CDR1 SGHRS, CDR2 YFSETQ. The CDR3 has 15 residues. The CDR3 is CASRTSGQVGSPLHF. The CDR3 DNA follows: TGCGCCAGCAGGACGAGTGGACAGGTGGGTTCACCCCTCCACTTT.

There are a few counts of this clone. The V and J genes are TRBV7-6 and TRBJ2-7; no reliable D call. The ends were cut back, 1 base at V and 2 bases at J, with 3 bases in the middle. Germline V CDR1 and CDR2: SGHVS, FNYEAQ. The CDR3 is 12 amino acids. Written as DNA, the CDR3 is TGTGCCAGCAGCTTAGAGCCCTACGAGCAGTACTTC. Protein product: CASSLEPYEQYF.

The J gene is TRBJ1-4, the V gene TRBV7-2; D call uncertain. The V and J ends lost 6 bases and 7 bases respectively, with 18 bases between them. CDR3 length: 15 amino acids. The germline CDR1 and CDR2 sequences are SGHTA and FQGNSA. The DNA of the CDR3 is TGTGCCAGCAGTCTAGGACGGGGTAGATCTGAAAAACTGTTTTTT. It codes for CASSLGRGRSEKLFF. The variable domain in full, with the rest retrieved from reference TRBV7-2 and TRBJ1-4, is GAGVSQSPSNKVTEKGKDVELRCDPISGHTALYWYRQSLGQGLEFLIYFQGNSAPDKSGLPSDRFSAERTGGSVSTLTIQRTQQEDSAVYLCASSLGRGRSEKLFFGSGTQLSVL.

The gene calls are TRBV10-2 and TRBJ1-4; TRBD1 matches 7 bases. CDR3 length equals 14 residues. Germline V CDR1 and CDR2: WSHSY, SAAADI. V was pared by 6 bases and J by 8 bases, with 9 bases of the junction left unmatched. In nucleotides, the CDR3 is TGCGCCAGCAGCTTCAACCCAGGGGGGGAAAAACTGTTTTTT. As protein: CASSFNPGGEKLFF.

This clone was recorded only once. The J gene is TRBJ2-3, the V gene TRBV10-3; the match to TRBD2 covers 14 bases. The CDR3 is made up of 14 amino acids. CDR1 is ENHRY, CDR2 SYGVKD, per germline. V dropped 10 bases and J dropped 5; count of bases not matched to a gene: 5. CDR3 region: CATGLAGAEDTQYF. CDR3 bases: TGTGCCACGGGACTAGCGGGAGCGGAAGATACGCAGTATTTT.

The genes are TRBV10-1 and TRBJ2-5, with D perhaps TRBD2 (6 bases). With 4 bases removed from V and 5 bases from J, the gap between germline ends came to 20 bases. Per germline, CDR1 WNHNN and CDR2 SYGVQD (reference sequence). The CDR3 is 16 amino acids. The DNA of the CDR3 is TGCGCCAGCAGTGCGGGCCTCCAGGGAGGCGGCGAGACCCAGTACTTC. Protein: CASSAGLQGGGETQYF.

Details on this clone: Other DNA sequences in the sample encode the same CDR3. This sequence joins TRBV5-4 and TRBJ2-3; 9 nucleotides match TRBD2. Germline-derived CDR1 and CDR2 are SGHNT and YYREEE (reference sequence). CDR3 length: 14 residues. Losses at the gene ends were 2 bases for V and 4 bases for J; bases not matched to a gene: 2. The CDR3 here is CASSFSGSADTQYF. The CDR3 DNA follows: TGTGCCAGCAGCTTTAGCGGGAGTGCAGATACGCAGTATTTT.

CDR3 coding DNA: TGTGCCTGGAGTTACCAGAGGACAGGGAGGAACACTGAAGCTTTCTTT. Translation gives CAWSYQRTGRNTEAFF. The genes are TRBV30 and TRBJ1-1; 8 bases agree with TRBD1. The CDR3 sequence is 16 residues long. Unmatched junction bases numbered 9, after V lost 2 bases and J lost 1 base. Germline V gene data show CDR1 as GTSNPN and CDR2 as SVGIG (reference sequence).

The chain uses TRBV9 and TRBJ1-3, with D possibly being TRBD1 (6 bases). The CDR3 extends over 17 amino acids. Trimming pared 0 bases from V and 0 bases from J, leaving 13 bases between. CDR1 and CDR2 (germline): SGDLS, YYNGEE. The CDR3 DNA reads as TGTGCCAGCAGCGTAGGAACAGGGAGAAGCTCTGGAAACACCATATATTTT. Protein: CASSVGTGRSSGNTIYF. Looking up the rest from reference TRBV9 and TRBJ1-3 gives the full variable domain: DSGVTQTPKHLITATGQRVTLRCSPRSGDLSVYWYQQSLDQGLQFLIQYYNGEERAKGNILERFSAQQFPDLHSELNLSSLELGDSALYFCASSVGTGRSSGNTIYFGEGSWLTVV.

CDR3 in amino acids: CASSGSWSLAGIEQFF. The CDR3 nucleotides read TGTGCCAGCAGTGGTTCTTGGTCACTAGCGGGGATCGAGCAGTTCTTC. The chain couples TRBV2 to TRBJ2-1, with TRBD2 identical over 10 bases. Trimming cost V 4 bases and J 10 bases; bases outside gene matches: 13. The CDR3 runs 16 residues. Germline assignment: CDR1 SNHLY and CDR2 FYNNEI.

The V gene is TRBV9, the J gene TRBJ2-1, with 8 bases aligning to TRBD2. CDR1 is SGDLS and CDR2 is YYNGEE in the germline V gene. Germline trimming cut 1 base from V and 6 bases from J; bases unmatched to any gene: 3. This CDR3 has 14 residues. CDR3 sequence reads: CASSVISGSNEQFF. As DNA, the CDR3 is TGTGCCAGCAGCGTAATCAGCGGGAGCAATGAGCAGTTCTTC.

This chain links TRBV5-4 with TRBJ1-2; a possible D gene is TRBD1 (5 bases). Germline V lookup: CDR1 SGHNT, CDR2 YYREEE (reference sequence). This CDR3 is built from 17 residues. Deletions cut 5 bases from V and 2 bases from J, with 22 bases between. The CDR3 region is CASSPSGGRDPNYGYTF. CDR3 DNA: TGTGCCAGCAGTCCATCGGGGGGACGGGACCCCAACTATGGCTACACCTTC. Using reference TRBV5-4 and TRBJ1-2 for the parts outside the CDR3, the full variable domain is ETGVTQSPTHLIKTRGQQVTLRCSSQSGHNTVSWYQQALGQGPQFIFQYYREEENGRGNFPPRFSGLQFPNYSSELNVNALELDDSALYLCASSPSGGRDPNYGYTFGSGTRLTVV.

V gene TRBV12-5 combines with J gene TRBJ1-3; 9 bases line up with TRBD1. The CDR3 contains 15 residues. CDR1 LGHNT and CDR2 FRNRAP come from the germline V gene. V was clipped by 1 base and J by 3 bases; unmatched bases: 1. CDR3 protein: CASGLGTGVGNTIYF. For the CDR3, the DNA is TGTGCTAGTGGTTTGGGGACAGGGGTTGGAAACACCATATATTTT. The complete variable domain, with remaining parts taken from reference TRBV12-5 and TRBJ1-3, reads DARVTQTPRHKVTEMGQEVTMRCQPILGHNTVFWYRQTMMQGLELLAYFRNRAPLDDSGMPKDRFSAEMPDATLATLKIQPSEPRDSAVYFCASGLGTGVGNTIYFGEGSWLTVV.

The chain joins TRBV2 to TRBJ1-1; 7 bases are shared with TRBD1. Germline-derived CDR1 and CDR2 are SNHLY and FYNNEI. The J segment lost 1 base and the V segment lost 5 bases, leaving 1 base of the junction unmatched. This CDR3 comprises 13 residues. Written as DNA, the CDR3 is TGTGCCAGCAGTCGACAGGGGAACACTGAAGCTTTCTTT. Its translation is CASSRQGNTEAFF.

CDR3 coding DNA: TGTGCCAGCAGTTACGTCGGTTCCTACGAGCAGTACTTC. Protein product: CASSYVGSYEQYF. The chain has TRBV6-5 and TRBJ2-7; D is unclear. The germline V and J ends were trimmed by 2 bases and 1 base, with 6 bases remaining between them. Germline V gene sequence: CDR1 MNHEY, CDR2 SVGAGI. The CDR3 covers 13 residues.

This clone has a single count. J is TRBJ2-5 and V is TRBV5-4; TRBD2 aligns across 10 bases. This CDR3 region has 14 residues. V trimming: 6 bases; J trimming: 4 bases; junction bases outside the gene matches: 6. Germline V CDR1 and CDR2: SGHNT, YYREEE (reference sequence). CDR3 in DNA: TGTGCCAGCACCCTTAGCGGGAGGAGAGAGACCCAGTACTTC. Protein sequence: CASTLSGRRETQYF.

V is TRBV30 and J is TRBJ2-7; the D gene is possibly TRBD1 (6 bases). This CDR3 has 13 amino acids. Germline V gene data show CDR1 as GTSNPN and CDR2 as SVGIG (reference sequence). Trimming removed 7 bases at V and 3 bases at J, with 16 bases between. The CDR3 reads CALQGSSGYEQYF. DNA of the CDR3: TGTGCCTTACAGGGAAGCTCGGGCTACGAGCAGTACTTC.

J is TRBJ2-3 and V is TRBV6-1; 7 nucleotides agree with TRBD2. The V gene end was trimmed by 8 bases and the J gene end by 3 bases; junction bases not matched to a gene: 2. CDR1 and CDR2 (germline): MNHNS, SASEGT. There are 12 residues in the CDR3. This CDR3 is CASRGETDTQYF. CDR3 DNA: TGTGCCAGCCGGGGGGAAACAGATACGCAGTATTTT.